The 29 T cell receptor beta chains listed next were all sequenced from one sample in a study of CD8 T cells in ankylosing spondylitis. Notes on the study in general: Characteristic, it appeared, of ankylosing spondylitis blood was a TCR beta motif of eight highly homologous variants.

No antigen is known for these receptors. TCRdb fed the 5' RACE reads into MiXCR, producing one record per CDR3 protein. The profile shows about 700,000 distinct CDR3 sequences, 15% to 20% of them singletons. The sequencing input was blood, either unsorted or a sorted T cell fraction (not recorded which). Receptors were obtained from a male donor with ankylosing spondylitis.

This rearrangement joins TRBV20-1 to TRBJ2-7; perhaps D is TRBD1 or TRBD2 (5 bases each). Germline lookup yields CDR1 DFQATT and CDR2 SNEGSKA (reference sequence). The length of the CDR3 is 12 residues. V shed 3 bases and J shed 7 bases, with 13 bases lying between them. CDR3 sequence reads: CSASLGVREQYF. The CDR3 DNA reads as TGCAGTGCTAGCTTGGGGGTGCGAGAGCAGTACTTC.

This clonotype was observed a handful of times. The gene calls are TRBV4-1 and TRBJ2-7, with D perhaps matching TRBD1 (6 bases). The V end was cut by 5 bases, the J end by 4 bases, with 9 bases between. The germline V gene encodes CDR1 MGHRA and CDR2 YSYEKL. The CDR3 consists of 12 residues. Written as DNA, the CDR3 is TGCGCCAGCAGCGGACAGAGTTACGAGCAGTACTTC. Residues: CASSGQSYEQYF.

This clonotype was observed a handful of times. The V gene is TRBV5-1, the J gene TRBJ2-3; 10 bases line up with TRBD2. Germline lookup yields CDR1 SGHRS and CDR2 YFSETQ. The CDR3 spans 16 residues. V lost 3 bases and J lost 0; bases outside the gene matches: 4. The DNA for the CDR3 is TGCGCCAGCAGCTCCACTAGCGGGGCTAGCACAGATACGCAGTATTTT. It yields the protein CASSSTSGASTDTQYF. Full variable domain (outside the CDR3, taken from reference TRBV5-1 and TRBJ2-3): KAGVTQTPRYLIKTRGQQVTLSCSPISGHRSVSWYQQTPGQGLQFLFEYFSETQRNKGNFPGRFSGRQFSNSRSEMNVSTLELGDSALYLCASSSTSGASTDTQYFGPGTRLTVL.

This clonotype showed up just a few times. V is TRBV7-2 and J is TRBJ2-5; D gene ambiguous. The CDR3 runs to 14 residues. V lost 2 bases, J lost 5 bases, and 12 bases lay in between. Germline V gene sequence: CDR1 SGHTA, CDR2 FQGNSA. CDR3 in amino acids: CASSLNPSMETQYF. Here the CDR3 DNA reads TGTGCCAGCAGCTTAAATCCGAGCATGGAGACCCAGTACTTC.

The chain links TRBV20-1 to TRBJ2-1; tentatively, D is TRBD1 (5 bases). The germline V gene has CDR1 DFQATT and CDR2 SNEGSKA (reference sequence). Trimming stripped 1 base from V and 5 bases from J, with 21 bases between. The CDR3 is 17 amino acids. CDR3 sequence: CSARVAMGPGFDNEQFF. DNA for the CDR3: TGCAGTGCTAGAGTCGCCATGGGGCCAGGGTTCGACAATGAGCAGTTCTTC.

This chain uses TRBV6-2 or TRBV6-3 with TRBJ2-1, with D possibly TRBD2 on 7 matching bases. This CDR3 comprises 16 residues. Trimming left V 7 bases short and J 7 bases short, with 23 bases between. Germline CDR1 MNHEY, CDR2 SVGEGT. Here the CDR3 reads CASKSALGGPRNEQFF. The CDR3 region has the DNA TGTGCCAGCAAAAGTGCGTTGGGGGGGCCCCGAAATGAGCAGTTCTTC.

This clonotype has only a few counts. In nucleotides, the CDR3 is TGTGCCAGCAGCGTAGCTGGAGGTAGGACGAGGGAGACCCAGTACTTC. Its protein is CASSVAGGRTRETQYF. The gene calls are TRBV9 and TRBJ2-5; weak D call: TRBD2 (5 bases). The length of the CDR3 is 16 residues. Deletions cut 0 bases from V and 5 bases from J, with 17 bases between. Per the germline V gene, CDR1 is SGDLS and CDR2 is YYNGEE. Using reference TRBV9 and TRBJ2-5 for the parts outside the CDR3, the full variable domain is DSGVTQTPKHLITATGQRVTLRCSPRSGDLSVYWYQQSLDQGLQFLIQYYNGEERAKGNILERFSAQQFPDLHSELNLSSLELGDSALYFCASSVAGGRTRETQYFGPGTRLLVL.

A few counts support this clonotype. The chain couples TRBV6-5 to TRBJ2-2, with D possibly being TRBD1 (6 bases). Trimming removed 4 bases at V and 5 bases at J, with 14 bases between. This CDR3 is built from 15 residues. Per the germline V gene, CDR1 is MNHEY and CDR2 is SVGAGI. CDR3: CASSFSTGGTGELFF. CDR3 bases: TGTGCCAGCAGTTTCTCGACAGGTGGAACCGGGGAGCTGTTTTTT.

V usage is TRBV5-5 and J usage is TRBJ2-2; D could derive from TRBD1 or TRBD2 (5 bases each). The germline gives CDR1 SGHKS, CDR2 YYEKEE (reference sequence). Trimming removed 4 bases from V and 6 bases from J, with 16 bases in between. The CDR3 runs 15 residues. The CDR3 DNA follows: TGTGCCAGCAGCCCGGGGCTGCTCTCCGCCGGGGAGCTGTTTTTT. The encoded protein is CASSPGLLSAGELFF.

The chain couples TRBV5-1 to TRBJ1-1; the match to TRBD1 covers 7 bases. Germline V gene data show CDR1 as SGHRS and CDR2 as YFSETQ. Trimming took 4 bases from V and 0 from J; bases not matched to a gene: 9. The CDR3 extends over 16 amino acids. The CDR3 sequence: CASSSSMTGLNTEAFF. CDR3 sequence (DNA): TGCGCCAGCAGCAGCTCCATGACAGGGTTGAACACTGAAGCTTTCTTT.

This clonotype has only a few counts. The V and J genes are TRBV12-3 or TRBV12-4 and TRBJ2-1, with a tentative D call TRBD2 (5 bases). The ends were cut back, 8 bases at V and 7 bases at J, with 12 bases in the middle. The CDR3 sequence is 12 residues long. CDR3: CASSWPGNEQFF. The DNA for the CDR3 is TGTGCCAGCTCATGGCCGGGGAATGAGCAGTTCTTC.

The chain combines TRBV12-3 or TRBV12-4 with TRBJ1-5; D gene ambiguous. Trimming took 3 bases from V and 0 from J, leaving 3 bases between them. The CDR3 extends over 13 amino acids. This chain's CDR3 is CASSFHSNQPQHF. CDR3 nucleotides: TGTGCCAGCAGTTTCCATAGCAATCAGCCCCAGCATTTT.

The chain joins TRBV7-9 to TRBJ1-2, with TRBD1 matching over 7 bases. This CDR3 contains 15 residues. With V trimmed by 4 bases and J by 3 bases, 8 bases remained unmatched. Per the germline V gene, CDR1 is SEHNR and CDR2 is FQNEAQ (reference sequence). The CDR3 coding sequence is TGTGCCAGCAGCTCAAAGACCACAGGGGACTATGGCTACACCTTC. This sequence encodes CASSSKTTGDYGYTF. Complete variable domain (other parts from reference TRBV7-9 and TRBJ1-2): DTGVSQNPRHKITKRGQNVTFRCDPISEHNRLYWYRQTLGQGPEFLTYFQNEAQLEKSRLLSDRFSAERPKGSFSTLEIQRTEQGDSAMYLCASSSKTTGDYGYTFGSGTRLTVV.

The gene calls are TRBV21-1 and TRBJ2-6; the table's D call, TRBD1, was not checked against the DNA. TRBV21-1 is termed a pseudogene. This CDR3 has 17 amino acids. The CDR3: CASSRGRRSSGANVLTF. CDR3 DNA: TGTGCCAGCAGCAGGGGCAGGAGGAGCTCTGGGGCCAACGTCCTGACTTTC.

V is TRBV7-2 and J is TRBJ2-7; 8 bases match TRBD2. The CDR3 has 17 residues. Germline loops: CDR1 SGHTA, CDR2 FQGNSA. V dropped 4 bases and J dropped 3; count of bases not matched to a gene: 14. In DNA, the CDR3 is TGTGCCAGCAGCTCCACGGGCCGTCCGGGACTAGTCTACGAGCAGTACTTC. It encodes CASSSTGRPGLVYEQYF.

The CDR3 DNA follows: TGTGCCAGCAGCCCGGGGGGGGGTCAAGGAAACATTCAGTACTTC. Amino acid sequence: CASSPGGGQGNIQYF. The V and J genes are TRBV7-3 and TRBJ2-4; 8 bases are a match to TRBD2. This CDR3 contains 15 residues. Germline lookup yields CDR1 SGHTA and CDR2 FQGTGA. Trimming cost V 5 bases and J 6 bases; bases outside gene matches: 9.

The gene calls are TRBV9 and TRBJ1-1; 9 nucleotides align to TRBD1. This CDR3 is 15 amino acids long. Losses at the gene ends were 3 bases for V and 4 bases for J; bases not matched to a gene: 7. In germline, CDR1 is SGDLS, CDR2 YYNGEE. The CDR3 is CASSALGQGFTEAFF. CDR3 bases: TGTGCCAGCAGCGCCCTGGGACAGGGCTTCACTGAAGCTTTCTTT.

In its sample, this clonotype was seen a few times. The chain employs TRBV5-1 and TRBJ1-2; D is unresolved. V lost 1 base to trimming and J lost 0 bases, with 10 bases between them. Germline V gives CDR1 SGHRS, CDR2 YFSETQ. The CDR3 totals 15 residues. CDR3 nucleotide sequence: TGCGCCAGCAGCTTGCGCCAGGCACCTAACTATGGCTACACCTTC. Translated, it gives CASSLRQAPNYGYTF.

This clonotype was recorded a few times. The chain is built from TRBV4-3 and TRBJ2-2; 13 nucleotides agree with TRBD2. Unmatched junction bases numbered 7, after V lost 4 bases and J lost 5 bases. The CDR3 consists of 17 residues. Germline V gene sequence: CDR1 LGHNA, CDR2 YSLEER. This CDR3 reads CASSRAGLAGATGELFF. CDR3 nucleotide sequence: TGCGCCAGCAGCCGAGCCGGACTAGCGGGAGCTACCGGGGAGCTGTTTTTT.

This clonotype was seen a handful of times. The chain uses TRBV15 and TRBJ2-1; 9 positions match TRBD2. CDR3 length equals 16 residues. Trimming at V came to 1 base and at J to 5 bases, leaving 6 bases not matched to a gene. Germline lookup yields CDR1 LNHNV and CDR2 YYDKDF (reference sequence). The CDR3 sequence is CATSRGGGRADNEQFF. The DNA of the CDR3 is TGTGCCACCAGCAGAGGAGGCGGGAGGGCCGACAATGAGCAGTTCTTC.

The gene calls are TRBV12-3 or TRBV12-4 and TRBJ2-3; 7 bases fit TRBD2. This CDR3 comprises 15 residues. With 4 bases clipped from V and 0 bases from J, the junction kept 4 bases outside the gene matches. CDR3 amino acids: CASSSSGKSTDTQYF. CDR3 sequence (DNA): TGTGCCAGCAGTTCTAGCGGAAAAAGCACAGATACGCAGTATTTT.

Comments on this clonotype: An end of the junction differs from the germline gene, which may be a read error. The rearrangement joins TRBV20-1 to TRBJ2-7, with 9 bases matching TRBD2. The CDR3 has 15 residues. The germline V gene has CDR1 DFQATT and CDR2 SNEGSKA (reference sequence). The CDR3 spells CSARESAGGSSEQYF. The CDR3 DNA reads as TGCAGTGCTAGAGAGTCGGCGGGGGGGTCCTCCGAGCAGTACTTC.

The chain combines TRBV25-1 with TRBJ1-2; 8 bases map to TRBD1. Germline loops: CDR1 MGHDK, CDR2 SYGVNS. This CDR3 comprises 15 residues. V was clipped by 2 bases and J by 6 bases; unmatched bases: 8. The CDR3 nucleotides are TGTGCCAGCAGTGAAGGCAGGGGGCGCTTGGATGGCTACACCTTC. Protein sequence: CASSEGRGRLDGYTF.

The rearrangement links TRBV11-2 to TRBJ2-5, with D possibly being TRBD1 (5 bases). The V end lost 2 bases, the J end lost 1 base, and 11 bases lay between the germline ends. The CDR3 totals 15 residues. Germline lookup yields CDR1 SGHAT and CDR2 FQNNGV. The CDR3 sequence is CASSLRPRAQETQYF. The CDR3 DNA sequence: TGTGCCAGCAGCTTAAGGCCCAGGGCCCAAGAGACCCAGTACTTC. Full variable domain (rest looked up from reference TRBV11-2 and TRBJ2-5): EAGVAQSPRYKIIEKRQSVAFWCNPISGHATLYWYQQILGQGPKLLIQFQNNGVVDDSQLPKDRFSAERLKGVDSTLKIQPAKLEDSAVYLCASSLRPRAQETQYFGPGTRLLVL.

V and J are TRBV6-1 and TRBJ1-4; no firm D call. CDR1 is MNHNS, CDR2 SASEGT, per germline. The germline V and J ends were trimmed by 0 bases and 0 bases, with 8 bases remaining between them. The CDR3 length is 16 residues. In DNA, the CDR3 is TGTGCCAGCAGTGAAGCGAGAGCGTCAACTAATGAAAAACTGTTTTTT. Its translation is CASSEARASTNEKLFF.

CDR3 in amino acids: CSALGQYEQYF. CDR3 bases: TGCAGTGCACTGGGACAATACGAGCAGTACTTC. The chain combines TRBV20-1 with TRBJ2-7; D possibly corresponds to TRBD1 (6 bases). Germline CDR1 and CDR2: DFQATT and SNEGSKA (reference sequence). This CDR3 is 11 amino acids long. V was cut by 6 bases and J by 4 bases, with 10 bases left in between.

This clonotype was found a few times. This sequence joins TRBV28 and TRBJ2-7, with 7 bases fitting TRBD2. V dropped 3 bases and J dropped 3; count of bases not matched to a gene: 5. The germline CDR1 and CDR2 sequences are MDHEN and SYDVKM. CDR3 size: 14 residues. For the CDR3, the DNA is TGTGCCAGCAGTTTTCGGGGGGTTGGCTACGAGCAGTACTTC. Residues: CASSFRGVGYEQYF.

J is TRBJ1-1 and V is TRBV5-1, with D tentatively TRBD1 (5 bases). Germline assignment: CDR1 SGHRS and CDR2 YFSETQ. The length of the CDR3 is 16 residues. Trimming pared 0 bases from V and 0 bases from J, leaving 12 bases between. This CDR3 is CASSLEGALMNTEAFF. The DNA of the CDR3 is TGCGCCAGCAGCTTGGAAGGGGCCCTCATGAACACTGAAGCTTTCTTT.

DNA for the CDR3: TGCGCCAGCAGCTTTTTGACAGGGACTGGGATGAGCTACACCTTC. Translating gives CASSFLTGTGMSYTF. J is TRBJ1-2 and V is TRBV5-1; TRBD1 agrees at 7 bases. The germline CDR1 and CDR2 sequences are SGHRS and YFSETQ. Unmatched junction bases numbered 13, after V lost 2 bases and J lost 9 bases. The CDR3 runs 15 residues.